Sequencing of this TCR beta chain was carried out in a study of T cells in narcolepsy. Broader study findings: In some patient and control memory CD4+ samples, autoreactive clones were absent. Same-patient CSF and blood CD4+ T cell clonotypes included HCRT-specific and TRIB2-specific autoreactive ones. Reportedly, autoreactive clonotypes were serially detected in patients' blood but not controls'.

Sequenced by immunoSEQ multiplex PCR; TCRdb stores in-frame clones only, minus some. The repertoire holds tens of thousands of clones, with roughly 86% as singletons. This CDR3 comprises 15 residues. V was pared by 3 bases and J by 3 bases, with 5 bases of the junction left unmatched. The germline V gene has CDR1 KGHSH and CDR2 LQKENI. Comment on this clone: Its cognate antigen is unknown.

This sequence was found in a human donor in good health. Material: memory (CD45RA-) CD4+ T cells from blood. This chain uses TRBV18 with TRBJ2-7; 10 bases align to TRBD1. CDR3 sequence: CASSPNRDRGYEQYF. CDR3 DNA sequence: TGTGCCAGCTCACCGAACCGGGACAGGGGCTACGAGCAGTACTTC.